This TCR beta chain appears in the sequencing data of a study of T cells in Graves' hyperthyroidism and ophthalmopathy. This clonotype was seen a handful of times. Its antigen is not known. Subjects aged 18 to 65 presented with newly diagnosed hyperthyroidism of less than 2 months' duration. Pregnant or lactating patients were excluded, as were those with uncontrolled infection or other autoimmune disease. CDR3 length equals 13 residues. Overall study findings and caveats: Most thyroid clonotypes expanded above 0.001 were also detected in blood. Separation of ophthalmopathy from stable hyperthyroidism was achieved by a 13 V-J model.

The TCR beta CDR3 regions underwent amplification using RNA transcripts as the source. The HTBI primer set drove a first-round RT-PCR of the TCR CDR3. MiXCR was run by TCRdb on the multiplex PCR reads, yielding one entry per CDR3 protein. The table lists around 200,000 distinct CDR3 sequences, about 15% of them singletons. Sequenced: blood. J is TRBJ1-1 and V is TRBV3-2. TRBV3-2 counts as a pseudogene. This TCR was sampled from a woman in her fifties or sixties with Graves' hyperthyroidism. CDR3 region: CASSQVGLSEAFF. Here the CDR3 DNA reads TGTGCCAGCAGCCAAGTTGGATTATCTGAAGCTTTCTTT.